This T cell receptor beta chain comes out of a study of tumor-infiltrating lymphocytes in primary liver carcinoma. Remarks on this clonotype: Antigen: not known.

The blood RNA (from unsorted whole blood) was obtained, and germline DNA was also extracted. Donors were untreated and chronically infected with HBV. The study's findings and limits: Since sampling was bulk and unsorted, CD4+ and CD8+ repertoires were not compared. Tumor specimens were characterized by a significantly higher top-250-clone fraction than blood (p = 0.039).

From around 500 ng of total RNA, TCR beta-specific cDNA was reverse-transcribed using a constant-region primer. Three nested multiplex PCR rounds, a slightly modified ARM-PCR method, built the TCR beta libraries. Use of TRBV1-TRBV30 forward primers with a C-beta reverse primer characterized the first two PCR rounds, which lasted about 10 cycles each. TCRdb reprocessed the multiplex PCR reads with MiXCR, giving one entry per CDR3 protein. This table holds approximately 320,000 distinct CDR3 sequences, around three fifths found once. The V gene's germline CDR1 is SQVTM and CDR2 ANQGSEA. V was trimmed by 3 bases and J by 2 bases, leaving 15 bases between them. The CDR3 runs to 15 residues.

Sequencing input: peripheral blood. The sequence derives from a woman aged 25 to 39 with primary liver carcinoma and hepatitis B virus infection. V is TRBV29-1 and J is TRBJ2-3; D possibly corresponds to TRBD2 (5 bases). The CDR3 nucleotides read TGCAGCGTTGAGTGGGCCCCGGGAATCACAGATACGCAGTATTTT. Protein sequence: CSVEWAPGITDTQYF.